The 18 T cell receptor beta chains below were found in one sample sequenced in a study of T cell responses to AZD1222 COVID-19 vaccine. Libraries were prepared by immunoSEQ multiplex PCR; TCRdb keeps only in-frame clonotypes and omits some of them. The table shows approximately 110,000 clones, with more than 75% occurring only once. The source was peripheral blood, collected on day 0 of AZD1222 vaccination. Source of these receptors: an adult in good health.

V and J are TRBV28 and TRBJ2-3; a possible D gene is TRBD1 (6 bases). In germline, CDR1 is MDHEN, CDR2 SYDVKM. CDR3 length: 15 residues. With 1 base removed from V and 1 base from J, the gap between germline ends came to 9 bases. DNA of the CDR3: TGTGCCAGCAGTTTATCAGGGGTCCGCACAGATACGCAGTATTTT. This codes for CASSLSGVRTDTQYF.

This chain connects TRBV18 to TRBJ2-2, with a possible D match to TRBD2 (6 bases). This CDR3 is built from 13 residues. V was trimmed by 5 bases and J by 5 bases, leaving 9 bases between them. The germline V gene has CDR1 KGHSH and CDR2 LQKENI. The CDR3 protein is CASSTGLTGELFF. CDR3 nucleotides: TGTGCCAGCTCAACAGGACTAACCGGGGAGCTGTTTTTT.

The chain has TRBV6-5 and TRBJ2-2; possibly TRBD2 for D (6 bases). Trimming left V 6 bases short and J 7 bases short, with 12 bases between. Germline V gene lookup returns CDR1 MNHEY and CDR2 SVGAGI. This CDR3 is 13 amino acids long. CDR3 bases: TGTGCCAGCAGGGGGACTGGTTTCGGGGAGCTGTTTTTT. Translation: CASRGTGFGELFF.

This clone was observed a single time. The V call is TRBV27, the J call TRBJ2-7, with TRBD2 matching over 7 bases. Per germline, CDR1 MNHEY and CDR2 SMNVEV (reference sequence). The CDR3 extends over 14 amino acids. V lost 6 bases and J lost 6; bases outside the gene matches: 11. The CDR3 DNA reads TGTGCCAGCAGCCAGGGAGGACTAGGAGGCGAGCAGTACTTC. This encodes CASSQGGLGGEQYF.

The chain is built from TRBV19 and TRBJ1-1; 11 nucleotides align to TRBD1. The CDR3 spans 14 residues. CDR1 and CDR2 (germline): LNHDA, SQIVND (reference sequence). The V segment lost 6 bases and the J segment 8 bases; nucleotides outside the gene matches: 8. CDR3: CASRLDRGLAEAFF. In DNA form, the CDR3 reads TGTGCCAGTAGACTGGACAGGGGGCTTGCGGAAGCTTTCTTT.

This clone came up a few times. This sequence joins TRBV18 and TRBJ1-1; no reliable D call. The V end was cut by 3 bases, the J end by 2 bases, with 13 bases between. Germline lookup yields CDR1 KGHSH and CDR2 LQKENI. The CDR3 runs to 15 residues. The CDR3 nucleotides are TGTGCCAGCTCACCTTCAACAGCCGTAAACACTGAAGCTTTCTTT. Translation: CASSPSTAVNTEAFF.

The V call is TRBV10-3, the J call TRBJ1-3; no clear D gene. The CDR3 consists of 14 residues. Trimming pared 3 bases from V and 1 base from J, leaving 7 bases between. Germline CDR1 reads ENHRY; CDR2 reads SYGVKD. This CDR3 reads CAISDERSGNTIYF. The CDR3 region has the DNA TGTGCCATCAGTGACGAACGGTCTGGAAACACCATATATTTT.

This clone was seen a single time. This chain connects TRBV10-3 to TRBJ2-6; D not resolved. The CDR3 covers 14 residues. Trimming pared 3 bases from V and 0 bases from J, leaving 3 bases between. Germline V gives CDR1 ENHRY, CDR2 SYGVKD. The CDR3 sequence is CAISDNSGANVLTF. CDR3 nucleotides: TGTGCCATCAGTGACAACTCTGGGGCCAACGTCCTGACTTTC.

This clone was counted a single time. The genes are TRBV5-6 and TRBJ2-7, with 8 positions matching TRBD1. Germline CDR1 SGHDT, CDR2 YYEEEE. V lost 3 bases, J lost 0 bases, and 2 bases stayed unmatched. The CDR3 runs to 14 residues. CDR3: CASSWGQASYEQYF. The CDR3 DNA sequence: TGTGCCAGCAGCTGGGGACAGGCCTCCTACGAGCAGTACTTC.

The chain links TRBV6-2 or TRBV6-3 to TRBJ2-7; 12 positions match TRBD2. CDR1 is MNHEY and CDR2 is SVGEGT in the germline V gene. CDR3 length equals 17 residues. V shed 2 bases and J 1 base; nucleotides not matched to a gene: 6. The CDR3 DNA sequence: TGTGCCAGCAGTTACCCCTCTAGCGGGAGGGATTCCTACGAGCAGTACTTC. This codes for CASSYPSSGRDSYEQYF.

The chain recombines TRBV28 with TRBJ1-2, with a weak D call TRBD1 (5 bases). V was trimmed by 6 bases and J by 6 bases, leaving 20 bases between them. Looked up from germline, CDR1 is MDHEN and CDR2 is SYDVKM. The CDR3 is made up of 15 amino acids. The CDR3 spells CASSPNGYRHNGYTF. As DNA, the CDR3 is TGTGCCAGCAGCCCTAACGGGTACAGGCATAATGGCTACACCTTC.

This clone was seen a single time. The rearrangement links TRBV7-3 to TRBJ2-3, with TRBD2 matching 14 bases. The germline V gene encodes CDR1 SGHTA and CDR2 FQGTGA. The V and J ends lost 5 bases and 6 bases, in that order; junction bases with no gene match: 7. The CDR3 contains 16 residues. CDR3 DNA: TGTGCCAGCAGCCCGGGACTAGCGGGAGACACCGATACGCAGTATTTT. As protein: CASSPGLAGDTDTQYF. The full variable domain, rest sourced from reference TRBV7-3 and TRBJ2-3, is GAGVSQTPSNKVTEKGKYVELRCDPISGHTALYWYRQSLGQGPEFLIYFQGTGAADDSGLPNDRFFAVRPEGSVSTLKIQRTERGDSAVYLCASSPGLAGDTDTQYFGPGTRLTVL.

V is TRBV28 and J is TRBJ2-3, with 7 bases identical to TRBD2. The CDR3 is 16 amino acids. Germline values: CDR1 MDHEN, CDR2 SYDVKM. V trimming: 5 bases; J trimming: 3 bases; junction bases outside the gene matches: 11. CDR3 in amino acids: CASSPIAGGGTDTQYF. CDR3 nucleotides: TGTGCCAGCAGTCCAATAGCGGGTGGGGGAACAGATACGCAGTATTTT.

This chain links TRBV7-2 with TRBJ1-2, with D tentatively TRBD1 (5 bases). The CDR3 runs 15 residues. Trimming pared 0 bases from V and 2 bases from J, leaving 10 bases between. Germline assignment: CDR1 SGHTA and CDR2 FQGNSA. The CDR3 DNA sequence: TGTGCCAGCAGCTTAGCGCATGGGGCAAACTATGGCTACACCTTC. Translating it yields CASSLAHGANYGYTF.

V and J are TRBV28 and TRBJ2-1, with 13 positions matching TRBD2. The CDR3 contains 15 residues. Germline V gene sequence: CDR1 MDHEN, CDR2 SYDVKM. V trimming: 6 bases; J trimming: 7 bases; junction bases outside the gene matches: 6. The CDR3 reads CASSPGTSGMNEQFF. Here the CDR3 DNA reads TGTGCCAGCAGCCCTGGGACTAGCGGGATGAATGAGCAGTTCTTC.

The V gene is TRBV21-1, the J gene TRBJ2-1. TRBV21-1 is a pseudogene segment. The CDR3 runs to 15 residues. Here the CDR3 DNA reads TGTGCCAGCAGCAAAGATCAAAGCTCCTACAATGAGCAGTTCTTC. This sequence encodes CASSKDQSSYNEQFF.

CDR3 sequence reads: CASTAVGAGELFF. CDR3 sequence (DNA): TGTGCCAGCACCGCGGTTGGGGCCGGGGAGCTGTTTTTT. The V gene is TRBV11-2, the J gene TRBJ2-2; D unresolved. Deletions cut 7 bases from V and 6 bases from J, with 12 bases between. The V gene's germline CDR1 is SGHAT and CDR2 FQNNGV. This CDR3 contains 13 residues. Filled out from reference TRBV11-2 and TRBJ2-2, the complete variable domain reads EAGVAQSPRYKIIEKRQSVAFWCNPISGHATLYWYQQILGQGPKLLIQFQNNGVVDDSQLPKDRFSAERLKGVDSTLKIQPAKLEDSAVYLCASTAVGAGELFFGEGSRLTVL.

The chain couples TRBV28 to TRBJ2-1; D perhaps matches TRBD2 (6 bases). V gave up 7 bases and J gave up 7 bases, with 23 bases separating them. This CDR3 is 16 amino acids long. CDR1 and CDR2 from the germline V gene are MDHEN and SYDVKM. CDR3 DNA: TGTGCCAGCACGCCCCGGGGGACGAGGAAGGGGAATGAGCAGTTCTTC. Its translation is CASTPRGTRKGNEQFF.